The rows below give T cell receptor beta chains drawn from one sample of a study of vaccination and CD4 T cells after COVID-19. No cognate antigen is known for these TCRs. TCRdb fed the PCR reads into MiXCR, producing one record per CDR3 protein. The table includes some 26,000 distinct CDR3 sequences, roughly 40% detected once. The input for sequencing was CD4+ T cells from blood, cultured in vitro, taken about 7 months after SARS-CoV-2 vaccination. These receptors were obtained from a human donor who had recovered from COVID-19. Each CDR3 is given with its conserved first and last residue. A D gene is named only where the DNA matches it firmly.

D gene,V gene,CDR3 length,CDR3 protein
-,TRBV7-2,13,CASSSPLAYEQYF
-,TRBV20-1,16,CSARDYGVPSYNEQFF
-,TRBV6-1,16,CASRGGASGAYNEQFF
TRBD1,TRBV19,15,CASSEWTGAGETQYF
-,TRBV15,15,CATSETSGRIYGYTF
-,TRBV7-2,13,CASSLRGNQPQHF
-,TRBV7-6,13,CASSPQGTDTQYF
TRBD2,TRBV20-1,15,CSARPSGRDTGELFF
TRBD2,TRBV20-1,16,CSASPSTSGSYNEQFF
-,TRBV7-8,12,CASSLVAETQYF
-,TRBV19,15,CASRRRGAGSYEQYF
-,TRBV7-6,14,CASSLGPYGTPQYF
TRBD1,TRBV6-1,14,CASRTTGGGVTQYF
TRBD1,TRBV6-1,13,CASRLQGQTEQFF
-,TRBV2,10,CASGSETQYF
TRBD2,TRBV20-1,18,CSARGGRAGVGGTGELFF
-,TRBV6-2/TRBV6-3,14,CASRFTGGYYEQYF
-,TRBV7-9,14,CASSFNPGSDIQYF
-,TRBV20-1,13,CSARDPVPDTQYF
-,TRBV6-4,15,CASSDSDSGANVLTF
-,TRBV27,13,CASTYGSTGELFF
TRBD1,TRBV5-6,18,CASSLAPGQGAKSYEQYF
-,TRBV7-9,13,CASSPLGRDEQYF
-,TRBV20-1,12,CSASPWQDTQYF
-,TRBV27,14,CASSLWESTDTQYF
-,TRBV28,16,CASSLPLQGPSYEQYF
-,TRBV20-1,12,CSAGRGPETQYF
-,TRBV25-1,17,CASSDLLTGDYGETQYF
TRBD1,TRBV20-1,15,CSVMPGTGGNTEAFF
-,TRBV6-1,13,CASSRGGNQPQHF
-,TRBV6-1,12,CASAIIWDEQFF
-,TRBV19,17,CASSPRTQVGIDYEQYF
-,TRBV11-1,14,CASSLAPSDNEQFF
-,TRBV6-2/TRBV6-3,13,CAIFEARDTEAFF
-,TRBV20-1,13,CSARGLAYNEQFF
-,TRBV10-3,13,CAISDLGGTEAFF
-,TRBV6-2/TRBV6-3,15,CASNSQDSDSYEQYF
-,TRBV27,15,CASRLGAGKGTEAFF
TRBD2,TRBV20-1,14,CSASLRGAYNEQFF
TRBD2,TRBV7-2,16,CASSPRRLAGVNEQFF